The T cell receptor beta chain under discussion was sequenced for a study of somatic mutations in cytotoxic T cells in rheumatoid arthritis. At the level of the study: Flow-sorting brought some V beta antibody-stained T-cell populations to nearly 100% purity, V beta1+ cells sequenced for TCRB among them.

Concerning this clone itself: Its antigen is unidentified.

Findings and caveats of the study: Per patient, the largest CD8+ clone was found to exceed 20% of CD8+ cells in about an eighth of the roughly 65 cases. Relative to age-matched healthy controls, rheumatoid arthritis patients did not differ significantly in CD8+ T-cell clonality.

Profiled with immunoSEQ multiplex PCR; TCRdb holds only in-frame clones, not every one. Of about 23,000 clones detected, about four fifths appear once; the ten largest clones hold approximately 10%. The material sequenced was CD8+ T cells sorted from blood. The TCR was taken from an adult with rheumatoid arthritis.

In nucleotides, the CDR3 is TGTGCCAGCAGTTTTATCTCATTTGGCTCCTACAATGAGCAGTTCTTC. It specifies CASSFISFGSYNEQFF. The V call is TRBV27, the J call TRBJ2-1, with D unresolved. The CDR3 runs to 16 residues. The germline V and J ends were trimmed by 3 bases and 0 bases, with 12 bases remaining between them. Germline V CDR1 and CDR2: MNHEY, SMNVEV (reference sequence).